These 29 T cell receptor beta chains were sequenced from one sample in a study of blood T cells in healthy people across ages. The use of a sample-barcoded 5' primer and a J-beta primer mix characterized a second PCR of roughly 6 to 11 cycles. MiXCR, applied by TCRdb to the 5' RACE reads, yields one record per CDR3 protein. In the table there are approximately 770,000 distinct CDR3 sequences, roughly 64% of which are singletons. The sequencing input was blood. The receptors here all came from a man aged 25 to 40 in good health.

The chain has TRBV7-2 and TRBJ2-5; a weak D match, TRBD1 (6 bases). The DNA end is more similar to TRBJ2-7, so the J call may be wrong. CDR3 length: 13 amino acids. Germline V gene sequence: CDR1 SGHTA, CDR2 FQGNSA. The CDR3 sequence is CASSGRDRYEQYF. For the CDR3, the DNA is TGTGCCAGCAGCGGACGAGACAGGTACGAGCAGTACTTC.

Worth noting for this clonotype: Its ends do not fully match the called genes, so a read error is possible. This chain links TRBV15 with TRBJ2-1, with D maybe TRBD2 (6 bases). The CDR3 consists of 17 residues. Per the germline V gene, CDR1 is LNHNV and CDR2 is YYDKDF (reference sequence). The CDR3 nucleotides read TGTGTCACCAGCAGTCCTTCGGGGGTAACGGCCTACAATGAGCAGTTCTTC. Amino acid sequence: CVTSSPSGVTAYNEQFF. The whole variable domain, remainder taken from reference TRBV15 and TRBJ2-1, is DAMVIQNPRYQVTQFGKPVTLSCSQTLNHNVMYWYQQKSSQAPKLLFHYYDKDFNNEADTPDNFQSRRPNTSFCFLDIRSPGLGDTAMYLCVTSSPSGVTAYNEQFFGPGTRLTVL.

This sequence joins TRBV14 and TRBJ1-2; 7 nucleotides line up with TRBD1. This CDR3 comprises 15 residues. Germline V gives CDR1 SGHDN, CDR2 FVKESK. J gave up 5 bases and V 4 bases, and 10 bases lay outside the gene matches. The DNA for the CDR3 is TGTGCCAGCAGCCCCCGGACAGGCCCTGGGTATGGCTACACCTTC. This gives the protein CASSPRTGPGYGYTF.

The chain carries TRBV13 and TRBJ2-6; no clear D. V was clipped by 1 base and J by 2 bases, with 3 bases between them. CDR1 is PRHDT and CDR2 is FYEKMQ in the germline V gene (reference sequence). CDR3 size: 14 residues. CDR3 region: CASSLATGANVLTF. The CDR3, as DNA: TGTGCCAGCAGCTTAGCAACTGGGGCCAACGTCCTGACTTTC.

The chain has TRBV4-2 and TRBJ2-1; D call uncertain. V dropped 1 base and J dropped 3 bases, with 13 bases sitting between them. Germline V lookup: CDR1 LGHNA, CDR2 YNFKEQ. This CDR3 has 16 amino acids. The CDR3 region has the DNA TGTGCCAGCAGCCAAGGTCAGCAGTCCAGCTACAATGAGCAGTTCTTC. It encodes CASSQGQQSSYNEQFF.

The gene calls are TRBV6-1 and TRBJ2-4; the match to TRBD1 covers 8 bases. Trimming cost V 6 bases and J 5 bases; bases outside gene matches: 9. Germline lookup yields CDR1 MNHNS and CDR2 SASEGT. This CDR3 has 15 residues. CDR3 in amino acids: CASREDRVLQNIQYF. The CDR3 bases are TGTGCCAGCAGAGAGGACAGGGTGCTGCAAAACATTCAGTACTTC.

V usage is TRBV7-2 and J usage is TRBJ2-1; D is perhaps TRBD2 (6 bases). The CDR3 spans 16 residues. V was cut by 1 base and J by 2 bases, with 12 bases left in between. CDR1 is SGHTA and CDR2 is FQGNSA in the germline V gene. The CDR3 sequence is CASSLDVRTTYNEQFF. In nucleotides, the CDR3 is TGTGCCAGCAGCTTAGATGTCCGGACTACCTACAATGAGCAGTTCTTC.

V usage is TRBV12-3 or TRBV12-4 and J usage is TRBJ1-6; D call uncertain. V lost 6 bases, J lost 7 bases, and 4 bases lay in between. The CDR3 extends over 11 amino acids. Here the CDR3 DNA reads TGTGCCAGCAGATCAAATTCACCCCTCCACTTT. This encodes CASRSNSPLHF.

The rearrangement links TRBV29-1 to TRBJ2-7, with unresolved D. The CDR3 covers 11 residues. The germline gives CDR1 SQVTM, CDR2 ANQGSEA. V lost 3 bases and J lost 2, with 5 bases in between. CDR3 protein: CSVDEAYEQYF. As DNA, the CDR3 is TGCAGCGTTGACGAAGCCTACGAGCAGTACTTC.

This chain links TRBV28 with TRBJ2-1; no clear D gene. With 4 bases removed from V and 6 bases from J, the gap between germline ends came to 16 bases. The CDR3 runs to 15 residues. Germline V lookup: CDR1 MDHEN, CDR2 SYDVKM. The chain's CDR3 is CASSSPSQWANEQFF. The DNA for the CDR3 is TGTGCCAGCAGTTCCCCCTCCCAGTGGGCCAATGAGCAGTTCTTC.

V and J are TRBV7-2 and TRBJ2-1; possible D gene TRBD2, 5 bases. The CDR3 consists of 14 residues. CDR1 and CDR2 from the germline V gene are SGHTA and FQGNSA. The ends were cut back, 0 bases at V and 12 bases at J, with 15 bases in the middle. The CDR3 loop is CASSLASGGSGQFF. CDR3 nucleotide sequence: TGTGCCAGCAGCTTAGCGTCAGGTGGGAGCGGGCAGTTCTTC.

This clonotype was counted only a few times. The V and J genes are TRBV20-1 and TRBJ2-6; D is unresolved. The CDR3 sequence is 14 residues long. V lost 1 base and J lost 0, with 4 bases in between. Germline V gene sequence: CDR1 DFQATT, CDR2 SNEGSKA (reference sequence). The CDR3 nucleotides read TGCAGTGCTAGAGGAGGCTCTGGGGCCAACGTCCTGACTTTC. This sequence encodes CSARGGSGANVLTF.

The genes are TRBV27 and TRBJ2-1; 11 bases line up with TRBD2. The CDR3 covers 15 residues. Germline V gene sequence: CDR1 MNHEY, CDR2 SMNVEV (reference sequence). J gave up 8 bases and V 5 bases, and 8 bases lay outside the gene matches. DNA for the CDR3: TGTGCCAGCAGTGTTAGCGGGGGGGCCGGCCATGAGCAGTTCTTC. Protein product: CASSVSGGAGHEQFF.

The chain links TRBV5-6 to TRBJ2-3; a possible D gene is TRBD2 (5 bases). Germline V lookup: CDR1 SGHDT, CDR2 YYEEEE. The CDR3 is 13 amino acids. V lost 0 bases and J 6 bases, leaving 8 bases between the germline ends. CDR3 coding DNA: TGTGCCAGCAGCTTGGGACGGAGGGATACGCAGTATTTT. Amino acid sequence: CASSLGRRDTQYF.

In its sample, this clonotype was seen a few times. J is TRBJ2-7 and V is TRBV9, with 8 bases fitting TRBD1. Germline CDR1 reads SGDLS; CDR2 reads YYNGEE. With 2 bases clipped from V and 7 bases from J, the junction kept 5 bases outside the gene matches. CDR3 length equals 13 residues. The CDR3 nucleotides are TGTGCCAGCAGCGTCGGACAGGGACGAGAGCAGTACTTC. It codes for CASSVGQGREQYF.

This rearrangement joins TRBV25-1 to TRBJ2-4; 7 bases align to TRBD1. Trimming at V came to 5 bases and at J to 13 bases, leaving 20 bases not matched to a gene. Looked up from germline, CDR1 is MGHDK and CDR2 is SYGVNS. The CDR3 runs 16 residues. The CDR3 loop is CASSFQSRDRYNEQYF. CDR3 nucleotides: TGTGCCAGCAGTTTCCAATCGAGGGACAGATACAATGAGCAGTACTTC.

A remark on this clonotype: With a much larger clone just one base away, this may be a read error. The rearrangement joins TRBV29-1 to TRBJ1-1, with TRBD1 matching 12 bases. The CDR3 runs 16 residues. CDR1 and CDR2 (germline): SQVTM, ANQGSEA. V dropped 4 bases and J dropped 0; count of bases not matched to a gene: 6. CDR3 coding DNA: TGCAGCGTTGTATTCTGGGACAGGGGGCTGAACACTGAAGCTTTCTTT. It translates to CSVVFWDRGLNTEAFF.

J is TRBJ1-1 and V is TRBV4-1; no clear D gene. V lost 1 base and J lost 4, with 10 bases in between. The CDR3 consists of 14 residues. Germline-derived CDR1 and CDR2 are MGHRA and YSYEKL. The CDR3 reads CASSQVASVTEAFF. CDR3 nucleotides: TGCGCCAGCAGCCAAGTGGCATCGGTCACTGAAGCTTTCTTT.

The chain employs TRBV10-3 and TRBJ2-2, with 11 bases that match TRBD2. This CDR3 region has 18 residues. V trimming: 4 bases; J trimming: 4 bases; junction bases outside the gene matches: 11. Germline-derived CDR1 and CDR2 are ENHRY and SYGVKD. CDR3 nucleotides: TGTGCCATCAGTGGCACTAGCGGGAGAACCAGGGGCACCGGGGAGCTGTTTTTT. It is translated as CAISGTSGRTRGTGELFF.

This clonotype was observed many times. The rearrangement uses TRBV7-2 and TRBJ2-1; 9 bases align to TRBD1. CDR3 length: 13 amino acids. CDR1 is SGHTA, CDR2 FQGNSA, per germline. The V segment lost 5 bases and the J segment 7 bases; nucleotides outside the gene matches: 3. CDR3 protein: CASSPDRGNEQFF. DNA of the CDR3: TGTGCCAGCAGCCCAGACAGGGGGAATGAGCAGTTCTTC.

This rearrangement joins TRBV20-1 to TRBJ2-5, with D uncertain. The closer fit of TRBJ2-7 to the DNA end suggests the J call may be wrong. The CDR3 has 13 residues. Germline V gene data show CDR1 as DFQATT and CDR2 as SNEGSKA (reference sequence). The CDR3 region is CSATLIGSYEQYF. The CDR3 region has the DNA TGCAGTGCTACGTTGATTGGGTCCTACGAGCAGTACTTC.

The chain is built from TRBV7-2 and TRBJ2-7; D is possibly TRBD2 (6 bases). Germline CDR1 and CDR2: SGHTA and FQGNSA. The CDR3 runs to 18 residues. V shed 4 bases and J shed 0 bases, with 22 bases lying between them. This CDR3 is CASSWTGATLVDSYEQYF. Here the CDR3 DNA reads TGTGCCAGCAGCTGGACGGGAGCTACCTTGGTAGACTCCTACGAGCAGTACTTC.

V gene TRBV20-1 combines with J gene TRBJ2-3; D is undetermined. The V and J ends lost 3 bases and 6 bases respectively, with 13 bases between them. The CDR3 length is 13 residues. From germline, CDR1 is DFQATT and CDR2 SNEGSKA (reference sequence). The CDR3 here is CSASFERPDTQYF. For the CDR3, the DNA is TGCAGTGCTAGTTTCGAAAGACCGGATACGCAGTATTTT.

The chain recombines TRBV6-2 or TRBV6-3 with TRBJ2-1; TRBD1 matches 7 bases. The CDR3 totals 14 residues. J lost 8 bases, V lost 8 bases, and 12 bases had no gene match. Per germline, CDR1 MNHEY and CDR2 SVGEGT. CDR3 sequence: CASGPDRVGDEQFF. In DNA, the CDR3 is TGTGCCAGCGGTCCCGACAGGGTGGGTGATGAGCAGTTCTTC.

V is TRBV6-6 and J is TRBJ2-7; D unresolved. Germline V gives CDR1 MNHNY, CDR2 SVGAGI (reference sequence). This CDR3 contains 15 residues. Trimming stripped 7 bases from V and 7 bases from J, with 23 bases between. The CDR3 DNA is TGTGCCAGCAAATTTTATAAGGAACCCGGGTGGGAGCAGTACTTC. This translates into CASKFYKEPGWEQYF.

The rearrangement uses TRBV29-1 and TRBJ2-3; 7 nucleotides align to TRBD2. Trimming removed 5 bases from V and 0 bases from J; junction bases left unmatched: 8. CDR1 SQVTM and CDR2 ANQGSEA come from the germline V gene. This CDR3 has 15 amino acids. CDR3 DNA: TGCAGCGTTCTCCTTACTAGCGAAAGCACAGATACGCAGTATTTT. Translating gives CSVLLTSESTDTQYF.

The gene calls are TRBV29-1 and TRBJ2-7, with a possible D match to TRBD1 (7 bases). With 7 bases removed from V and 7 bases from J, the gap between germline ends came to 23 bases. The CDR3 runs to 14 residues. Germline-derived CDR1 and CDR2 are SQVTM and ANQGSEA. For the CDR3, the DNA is TGCAGCGAGCCGACAGGGAAGGACTACAATGAGCAGTACTTC. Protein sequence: CSEPTGKDYNEQYF.

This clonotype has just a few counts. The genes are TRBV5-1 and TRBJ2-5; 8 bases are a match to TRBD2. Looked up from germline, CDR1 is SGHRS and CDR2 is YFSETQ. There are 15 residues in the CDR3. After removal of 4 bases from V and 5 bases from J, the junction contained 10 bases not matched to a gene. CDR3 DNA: TGCGCCAGCAGCCTAGCCGGGACTAGAGACGAGACCCAGTACTTC. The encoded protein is CASSLAGTRDETQYF.

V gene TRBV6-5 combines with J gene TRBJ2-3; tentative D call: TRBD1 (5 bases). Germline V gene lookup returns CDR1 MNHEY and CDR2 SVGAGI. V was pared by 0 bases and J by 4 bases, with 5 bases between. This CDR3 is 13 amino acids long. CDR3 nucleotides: TGTGCCAGCAGTTACTCCAGGGCAGATACGCAGTATTTT. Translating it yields CASSYSRADTQYF.